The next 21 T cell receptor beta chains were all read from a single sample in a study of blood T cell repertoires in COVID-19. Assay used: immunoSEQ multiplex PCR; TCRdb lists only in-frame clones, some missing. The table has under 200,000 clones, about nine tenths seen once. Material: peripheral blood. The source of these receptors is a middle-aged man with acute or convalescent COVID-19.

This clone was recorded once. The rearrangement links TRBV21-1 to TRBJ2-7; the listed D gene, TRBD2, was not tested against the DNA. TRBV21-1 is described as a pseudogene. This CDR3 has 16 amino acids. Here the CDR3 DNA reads TGTGCCAGCAGCAAACCTTCTAGCGGGAGCATCTACGAGCAGTACTTC. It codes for CASSKPSSGSIYEQYF.

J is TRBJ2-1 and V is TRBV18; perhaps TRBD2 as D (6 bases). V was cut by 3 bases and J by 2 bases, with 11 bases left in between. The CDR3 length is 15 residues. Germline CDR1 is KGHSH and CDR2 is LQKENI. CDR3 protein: CASSPSSEPYNEQFF. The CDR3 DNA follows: TGTGCCAGCTCACCTTCTAGCGAACCCTACAATGAGCAGTTCTTC. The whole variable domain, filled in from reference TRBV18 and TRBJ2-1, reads NAGVMQNPRHLVRRRGQEARLRCSPMKGHSHVYWYRQLPEEGLKFMVYLQKENIIDESGMPKERFSAEFPKEGPSILRIQQVVRGDSAAYFCASSPSSEPYNEQFFGPGTRLTVL.

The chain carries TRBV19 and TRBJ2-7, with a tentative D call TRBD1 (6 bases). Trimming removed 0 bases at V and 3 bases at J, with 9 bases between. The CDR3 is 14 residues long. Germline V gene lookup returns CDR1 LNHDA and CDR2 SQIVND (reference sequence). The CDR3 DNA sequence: TGTGCCAGTAGTATAGACAGGGGTGACTACGAGCAGTACTTC. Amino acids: CASSIDRGDYEQYF.

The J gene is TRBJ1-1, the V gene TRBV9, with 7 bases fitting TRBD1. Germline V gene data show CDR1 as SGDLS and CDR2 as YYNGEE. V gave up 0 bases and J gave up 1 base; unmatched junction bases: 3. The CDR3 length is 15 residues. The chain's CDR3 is CASSVAAGGNTEAFF. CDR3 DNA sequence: TGTGCCAGCAGCGTAGCGGCAGGGGGGAACACTGAAGCTTTCTTT.

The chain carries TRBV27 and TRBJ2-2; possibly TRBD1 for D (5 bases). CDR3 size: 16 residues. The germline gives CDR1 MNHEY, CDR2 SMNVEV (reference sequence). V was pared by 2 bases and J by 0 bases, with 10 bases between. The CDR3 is CASSLDRIPNTGELFF. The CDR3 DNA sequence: TGTGCCAGCAGTTTAGACAGAATTCCGAACACCGGGGAGCTGTTTTTT.

CDR3 bases: TGTGCCAGCAGCGTAGCCCCGCCTGGACAGGGTCCAACTAATGAAAAACTGTTTTTT. It yields the protein CASSVAPPGQGPTNEKLFF. The rearrangement links TRBV9 to TRBJ1-4; 8 nucleotides align to TRBD1. The trim removed 0 bases at V and 0 bases at J, leaving 10 bases unmatched. The CDR3 spans 19 residues. Germline CDR1 SGDLS, CDR2 YYNGEE.

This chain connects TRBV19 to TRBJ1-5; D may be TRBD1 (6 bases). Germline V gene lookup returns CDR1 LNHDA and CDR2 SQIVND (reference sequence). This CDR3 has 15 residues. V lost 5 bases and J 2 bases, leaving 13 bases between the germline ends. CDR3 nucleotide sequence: TGTGCCAGTAGTCAACAGGGTGGGGGCAATCAGCCCCAGCATTTT. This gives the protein CASSQQGGGNQPQHF.

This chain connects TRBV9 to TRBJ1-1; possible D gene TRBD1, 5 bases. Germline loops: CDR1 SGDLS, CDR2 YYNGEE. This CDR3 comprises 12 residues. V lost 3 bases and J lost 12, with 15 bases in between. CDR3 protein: CASSASGGKTFF. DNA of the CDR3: TGTGCCAGCAGCGCCTCGGGGGGTAAAACTTTCTTT.

The CDR3 protein is CASSPRGSGSSYEQYF. In DNA form, the CDR3 reads TGTGCCAGCTCACCTCGGGGTAGCGGGAGCTCCTACGAGCAGTACTTC. V and J are TRBV18 and TRBJ2-7, with 9 bases fitting TRBD2. This CDR3 contains 16 residues. J was trimmed by 0 bases and V by 3 bases; bases with no gene match: 6. Germline V gives CDR1 KGHSH, CDR2 LQKENI.

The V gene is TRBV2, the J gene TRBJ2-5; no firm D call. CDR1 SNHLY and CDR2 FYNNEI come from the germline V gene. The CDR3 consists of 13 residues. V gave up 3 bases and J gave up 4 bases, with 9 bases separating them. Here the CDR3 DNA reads TGTGCCAGCAGTGAGAGTCCGAGAGAGACCCAGTACTTC. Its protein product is CASSESPRETQYF.

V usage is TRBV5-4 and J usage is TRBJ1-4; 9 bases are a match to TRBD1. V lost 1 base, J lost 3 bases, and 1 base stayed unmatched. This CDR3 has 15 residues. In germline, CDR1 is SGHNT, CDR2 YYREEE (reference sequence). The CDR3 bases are TGTGCCAGCAGCTTGAGGACAGGGGCTAATGAAAAACTGTTTTTT. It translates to CASSLRTGANEKLFF.

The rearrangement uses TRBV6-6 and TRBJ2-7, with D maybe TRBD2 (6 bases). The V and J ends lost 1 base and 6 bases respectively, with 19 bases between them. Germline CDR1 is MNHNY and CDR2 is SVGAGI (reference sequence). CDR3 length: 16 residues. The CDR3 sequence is CASSYFGDSVPLEQYF. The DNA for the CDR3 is TGTGCCAGCAGTTACTTTGGGGACTCAGTCCCCCTCGAGCAGTACTTC.

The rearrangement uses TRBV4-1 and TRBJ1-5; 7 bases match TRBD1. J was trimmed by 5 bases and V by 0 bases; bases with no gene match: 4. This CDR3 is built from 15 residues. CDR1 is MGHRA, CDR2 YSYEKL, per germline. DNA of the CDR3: TGCGCCAGCAGCCAAGACCCGGGACAGTATCAGCCCCAGCATTTT. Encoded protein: CASSQDPGQYQPQHF.

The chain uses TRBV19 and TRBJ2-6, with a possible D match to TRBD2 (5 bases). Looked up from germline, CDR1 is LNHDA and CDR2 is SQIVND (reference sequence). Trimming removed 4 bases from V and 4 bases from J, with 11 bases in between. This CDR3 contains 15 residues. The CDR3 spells CASSNPGIGANVLTF. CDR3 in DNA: TGTGCCAGTAGTAATCCCGGGATCGGGGCCAACGTCCTGACTTTC. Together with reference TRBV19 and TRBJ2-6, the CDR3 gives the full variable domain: DGGITQSPKYLFRKEGQNVTLSCEQNLNHDAMYWYRQDPGQGLRLIYYSQIVNDFQKGDIAEGYSVSREKKESFPLTVTSAQKNPTAFYLCASSNPGIGANVLTFGAGSRLTVL.

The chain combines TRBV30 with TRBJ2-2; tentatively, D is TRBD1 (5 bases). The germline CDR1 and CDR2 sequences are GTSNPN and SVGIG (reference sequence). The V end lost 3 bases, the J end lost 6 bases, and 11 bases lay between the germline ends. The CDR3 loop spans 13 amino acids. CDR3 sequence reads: CAWRTPGSGELFF. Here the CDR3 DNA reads TGTGCCTGGAGAACTCCAGGGTCCGGGGAGCTGTTTTTT.

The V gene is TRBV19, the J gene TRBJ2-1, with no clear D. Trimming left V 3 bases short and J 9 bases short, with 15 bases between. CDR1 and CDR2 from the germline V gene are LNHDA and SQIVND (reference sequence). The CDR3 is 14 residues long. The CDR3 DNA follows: TGTGCCAGTAGTATTCGACGAACTATGGGTGAGCAGTTCTTC. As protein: CASSIRRTMGEQFF.

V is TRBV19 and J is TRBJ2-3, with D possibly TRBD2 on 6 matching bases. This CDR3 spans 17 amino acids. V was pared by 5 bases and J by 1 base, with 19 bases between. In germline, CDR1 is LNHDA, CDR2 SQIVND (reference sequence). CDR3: CASSPIGHERGTDTQYF. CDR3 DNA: TGTGCCAGTAGTCCCATAGGCCATGAGCGGGGCACAGATACGCAGTATTTT.

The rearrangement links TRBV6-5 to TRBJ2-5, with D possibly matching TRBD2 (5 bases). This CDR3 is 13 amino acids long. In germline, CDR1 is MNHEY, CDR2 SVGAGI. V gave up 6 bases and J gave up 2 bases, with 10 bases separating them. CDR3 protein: CASREVTQETQYF. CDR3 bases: TGTGCCAGCAGGGAGGTGACACAAGAGACCCAGTACTTC.

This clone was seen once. CDR3 sequence reads: CASSPDREDQPQHF. The CDR3 DNA reads as TGTGCCAGCAGCCCCGACAGGGAGGATCAGCCCCAGCATTTT. This chain connects TRBV4-2 to TRBJ1-5, with 7 bases that match TRBD1. The CDR3 contains 14 residues. Germline V lookup: CDR1 LGHNA, CDR2 YNFKEQ. V was clipped by 4 bases and J by 5 bases; unmatched bases: 5.

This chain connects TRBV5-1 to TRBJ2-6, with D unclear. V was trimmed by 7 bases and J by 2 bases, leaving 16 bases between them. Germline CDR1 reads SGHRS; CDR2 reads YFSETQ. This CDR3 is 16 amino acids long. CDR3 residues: CASSITVSAGANVLTF. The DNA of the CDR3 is TGCGCCAGCTCGATCACCGTCTCGGCTGGGGCCAACGTCCTGACTTTC.

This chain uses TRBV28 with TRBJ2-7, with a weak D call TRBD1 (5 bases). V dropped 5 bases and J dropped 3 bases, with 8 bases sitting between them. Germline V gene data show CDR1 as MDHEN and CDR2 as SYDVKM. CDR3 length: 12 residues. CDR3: CASSPDIYEQYF. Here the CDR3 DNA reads TGTGCCAGCAGTCCGGACATCTACGAGCAGTACTTC.